This TCR beta chain is drawn from a study of glioma-infiltrating T cells after dendritic cell vaccination. Sequencing was performed with immunoSEQ multiplex PCR; in TCRdb, only in-frame clones are kept and a portion is missing. The sample carries roughly 88,000 clones, 75% to 85% recorded once. Time point defined: after dendritic cell vaccination, including at tumor progression/relapse. Selection required adequate fresh-frozen tumor tissue plus more than two years' survival data. All glioblastoma patients lacked an isocitrate dehydrogenase mutation. Specimen: blood, collected after dendritic cell vaccination. This sequence originates from a human donor with glioblastoma.

CDR3 loop: CSVENTYEQYF. As DNA, the CDR3 is TGCAGCGTTGAAAATACCTACGAGCAGTACTTC. V is TRBV29-1 and J is TRBJ2-7; D is undetermined. CDR3 length: 11 amino acids. The germline V gene has CDR1 SQVTM and CDR2 ANQGSEA. V was shortened by 2 bases and J by 2 bases, with 4 bases between the two germline ends.